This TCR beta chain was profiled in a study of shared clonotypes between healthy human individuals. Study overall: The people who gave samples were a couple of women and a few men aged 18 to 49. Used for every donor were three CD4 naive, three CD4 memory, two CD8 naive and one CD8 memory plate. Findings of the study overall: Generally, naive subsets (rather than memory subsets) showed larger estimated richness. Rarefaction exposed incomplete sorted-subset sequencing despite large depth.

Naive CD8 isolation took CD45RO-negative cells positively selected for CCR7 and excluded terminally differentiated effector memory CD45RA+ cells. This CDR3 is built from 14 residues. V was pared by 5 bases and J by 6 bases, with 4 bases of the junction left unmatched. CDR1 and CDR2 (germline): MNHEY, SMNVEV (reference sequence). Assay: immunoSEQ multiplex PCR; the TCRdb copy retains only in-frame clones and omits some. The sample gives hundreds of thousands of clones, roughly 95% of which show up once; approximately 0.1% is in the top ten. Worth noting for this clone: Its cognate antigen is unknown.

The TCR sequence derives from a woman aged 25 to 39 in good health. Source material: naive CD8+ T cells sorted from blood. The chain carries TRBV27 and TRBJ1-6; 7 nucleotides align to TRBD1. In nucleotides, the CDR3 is TGTGCCAGCAGTCTCAGGGACAGTAATTCACCCCTCCACTTT. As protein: CASSLRDSNSPLHF.